This T cell receptor (beta chain) came from a study of early T cells in non-severe SARS-CoV-2 infection. This clonotype came up a few times. Germline lookup yields CDR1 DFQATT and CDR2 SNEGSKA (reference sequence). J was trimmed by 0 bases and V by 7 bases; bases with no gene match: 6. The CDR3 sequence is 15 residues long. One entry per CDR3 protein results from TCRdb running MiXCR on the 5' RACE reads. The profile shows some 34,000 distinct CDR3 sequences, 8% to 10% of them singletons. The chain joins TRBV20-1 to TRBJ2-1, with 10 bases aligning to TRBD2. This TCR was sampled from an adult who was a healthcare worker with PCR-confirmed SARS-CoV-2 infection or an uninfected control (not recorded which). Material for sequencing was whole blood. CDR3: CSGSLAGVSYNEQFF. The CDR3, as DNA: TGCAGTGGATCGCTAGCGGGGGTCTCCTACAATGAGCAGTTCTTC.